The rows below give T cell receptor beta chains drawn from one sample of a study of vaccination effects on CD4 cells after COVID-19. Assay used: immunoSEQ multiplex PCR; TCRdb lists only in-frame clones, some missing. The sample contains 25,000 or so clones, over 55% of which appear only once. These receptors have no identified antigens. This specimen consisted of CD4+ T cells from PBMCs cultured with HCoV-OC43 spike peptides, obtained before COVID-19 vaccination. These receptors all come from a human donor who received a COVID-19 vaccine. Both conserved end residues are trimmed from each CDR3.

TRBV12-3/TRBV12-4	TRBJ1-5	ASSDSYNQPQH
TRBV20-1	TRBJ2-5	SVKAQETQY
TRBV4-1	TRBJ1-5	ASSPRRGSNQPQH
TRBV2	TRBJ1-3	ASSGQNGNTIY
TRBV11-2	TRBJ2-1	ASSVEWNEQF
TRBV7-2	TRBJ2-5	ASSLYNRRAETQY
TRBV12-5	TRBJ1-2	ASGSEGLYGYT
TRBV10-1	TRBJ2-2	ASSTPGTKHTGELF
TRBV4-2	TRBJ1-1	ASSQGENTEAF
TRBV5-8	TRBJ2-7	ASSFYAGSGEQY
TRBV6-2/TRBV6-3	TRBJ2-3	ASSEDRVKDTQY
TRBV10-1	TRBJ2-3	ASSESGQSKRDTQY
TRBV14	TRBJ1-2	ASSQDQGQKHNYGYT
TRBV6-5	TRBJ1-5	ASRRTGNQPQH
TRBV10-2	TRBJ2-7	ASSERGTSGRYEQY
TRBV24-1	TRBJ1-2	ATSDWEHRADYGYT
TRBV3-1/TRBV3-2	TRBJ2-5	ASSTSAAETQY
TRBV3-1/TRBV3-2	TRBJ2-5	ASSQPGETQY